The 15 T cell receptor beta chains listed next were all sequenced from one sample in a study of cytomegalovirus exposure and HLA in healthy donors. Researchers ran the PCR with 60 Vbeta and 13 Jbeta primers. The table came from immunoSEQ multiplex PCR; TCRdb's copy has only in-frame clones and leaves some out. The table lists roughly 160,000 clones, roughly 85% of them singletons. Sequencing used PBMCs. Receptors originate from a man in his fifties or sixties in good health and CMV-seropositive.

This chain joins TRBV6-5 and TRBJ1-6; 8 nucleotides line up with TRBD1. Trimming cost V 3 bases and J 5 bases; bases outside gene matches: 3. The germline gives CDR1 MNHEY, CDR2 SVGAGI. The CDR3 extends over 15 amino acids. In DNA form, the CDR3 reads TGTGCCAGCAGTTATTTGGGACAGGATAATTCACCCCTCCACTTT. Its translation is CASSYLGQDNSPLHF.

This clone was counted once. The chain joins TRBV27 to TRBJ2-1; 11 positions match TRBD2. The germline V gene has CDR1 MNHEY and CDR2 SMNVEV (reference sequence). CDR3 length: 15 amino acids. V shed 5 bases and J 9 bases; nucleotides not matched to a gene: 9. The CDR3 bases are TGTGCCAGCAGTCCTATAGCGGGGGGGAGGGGTGAGCAGTTCTTC. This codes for CASSPIAGGRGEQFF.

CDR3 bases: TGTGCCAGCAGCTTGGACTACAGGGATTTAGATACGCAGTATTTT. Its translation is CASSLDYRDLDTQYF. This chain joins TRBV5-5 and TRBJ2-3; perhaps TRBD1 as D (6 bases). The CDR3 is 15 residues long. V was shortened by 0 bases and J by 5 bases, with 13 bases between the two germline ends. Germline V CDR1 and CDR2: SGHKS, YYEKEE (reference sequence).

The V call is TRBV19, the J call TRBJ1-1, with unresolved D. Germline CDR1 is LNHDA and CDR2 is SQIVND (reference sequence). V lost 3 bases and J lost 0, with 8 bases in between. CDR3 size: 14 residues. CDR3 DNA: TGTGCCAGTAGTATCCTAGCTATGAACACTGAAGCTTTCTTT. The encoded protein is CASSILAMNTEAFF.

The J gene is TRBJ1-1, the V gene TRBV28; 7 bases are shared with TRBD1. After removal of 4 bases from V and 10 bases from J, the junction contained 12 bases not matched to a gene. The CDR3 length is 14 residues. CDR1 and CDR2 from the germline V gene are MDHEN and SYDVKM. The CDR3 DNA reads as TGTGCCAGCAGTTCACCCGAGGGGACAGTAGCAGCTTTCTTT. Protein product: CASSSPEGTVAAFF.

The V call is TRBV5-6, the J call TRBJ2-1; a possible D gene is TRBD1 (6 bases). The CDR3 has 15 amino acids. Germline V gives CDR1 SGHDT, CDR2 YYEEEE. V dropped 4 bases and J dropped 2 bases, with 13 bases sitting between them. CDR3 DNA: TGTGCCAGCAGCAAACAGGGTCCTACCTACAATGAGCAGTTCTTC. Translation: CASSKQGPTYNEQFF.

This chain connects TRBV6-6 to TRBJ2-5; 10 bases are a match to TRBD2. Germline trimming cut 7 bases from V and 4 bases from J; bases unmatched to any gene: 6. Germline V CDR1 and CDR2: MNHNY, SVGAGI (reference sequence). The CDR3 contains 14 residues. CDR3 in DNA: TGTGCCAGCACTAAAGCGGGGGGGCCAGAGACCCAGTACTTC. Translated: CASTKAGGPETQYF.

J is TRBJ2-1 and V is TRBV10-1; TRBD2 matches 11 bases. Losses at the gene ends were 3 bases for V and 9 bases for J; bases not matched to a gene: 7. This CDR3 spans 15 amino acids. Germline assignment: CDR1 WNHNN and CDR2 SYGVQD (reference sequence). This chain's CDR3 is CASSDRTSGSFEQFF. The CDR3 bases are TGCGCCAGCAGTGACCGGACTAGCGGGTCTTTTGAGCAGTTCTTC.

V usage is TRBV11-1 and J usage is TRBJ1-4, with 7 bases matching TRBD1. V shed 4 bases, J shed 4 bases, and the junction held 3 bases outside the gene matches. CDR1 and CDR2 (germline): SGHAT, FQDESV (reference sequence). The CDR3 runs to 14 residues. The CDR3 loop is CASSSTGNNEKLFF. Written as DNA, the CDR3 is TGTGCCAGCAGCTCGACAGGGAATAATGAAAAACTGTTTTTT.

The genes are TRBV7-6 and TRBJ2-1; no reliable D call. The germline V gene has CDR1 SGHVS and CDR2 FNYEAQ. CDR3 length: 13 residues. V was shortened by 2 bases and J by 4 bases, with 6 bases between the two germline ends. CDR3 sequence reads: CASSLNSYNEQFF. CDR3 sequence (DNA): TGTGCCAGCAGCTTAAATAGTTACAATGAGCAGTTCTTC.

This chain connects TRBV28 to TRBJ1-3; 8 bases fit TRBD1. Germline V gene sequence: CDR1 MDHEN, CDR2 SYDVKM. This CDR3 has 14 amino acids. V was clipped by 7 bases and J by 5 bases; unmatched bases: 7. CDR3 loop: CASNDRTGRNTIYF. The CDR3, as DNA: TGTGCCAGCAATGATCGGACAGGGCGAAACACCATATATTTT.

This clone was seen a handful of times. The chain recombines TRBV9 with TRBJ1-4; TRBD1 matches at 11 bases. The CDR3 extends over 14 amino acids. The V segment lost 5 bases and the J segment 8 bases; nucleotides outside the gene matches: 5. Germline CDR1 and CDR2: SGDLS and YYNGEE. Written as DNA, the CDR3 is TGTGCCAGCAGTCGGACAGGGGGCAACGAAAAACTGTTTTTT. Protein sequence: CASSRTGGNEKLFF.

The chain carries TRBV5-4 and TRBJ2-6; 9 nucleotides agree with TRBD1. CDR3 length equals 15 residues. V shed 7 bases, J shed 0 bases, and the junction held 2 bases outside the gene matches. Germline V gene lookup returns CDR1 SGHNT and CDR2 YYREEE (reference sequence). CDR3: CASGDRVSGANVLTF. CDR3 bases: TGTGCCAGCGGGGACAGGGTCTCTGGGGCCAACGTCCTGACTTTC. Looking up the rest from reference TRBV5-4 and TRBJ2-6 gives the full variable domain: ETGVTQSPTHLIKTRGQQVTLRCSSQSGHNTVSWYQQALGQGPQFIFQYYREEENGRGNFPPRFSGLQFPNYSSELNVNALELDDSALYLCASGDRVSGANVLTFGAGSRLTVL.

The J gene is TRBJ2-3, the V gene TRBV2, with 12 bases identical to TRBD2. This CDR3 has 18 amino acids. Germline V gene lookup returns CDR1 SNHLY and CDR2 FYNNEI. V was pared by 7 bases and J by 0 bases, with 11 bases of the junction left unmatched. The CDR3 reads CASTRLAGASSSTDTQYF. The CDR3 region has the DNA TGTGCCAGCACGAGACTAGCGGGGGCAAGTTCTAGCACAGATACGCAGTATTTT.

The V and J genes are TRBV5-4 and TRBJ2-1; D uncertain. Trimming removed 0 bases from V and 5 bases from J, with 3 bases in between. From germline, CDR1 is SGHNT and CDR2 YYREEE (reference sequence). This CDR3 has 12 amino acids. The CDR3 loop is CASSLVNNEQFF. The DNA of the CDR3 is TGTGCCAGCAGCTTGGTCAACAATGAGCAGTTCTTC. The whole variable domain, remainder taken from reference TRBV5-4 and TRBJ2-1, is ETGVTQSPTHLIKTRGQQVTLRCSSQSGHNTVSWYQQALGQGPQFIFQYYREEENGRGNFPPRFSGLQFPNYSSELNVNALELDDSALYLCASSLVNNEQFFGPGTRLTVL.